Listed below are T cell receptor beta chains from one sample, sequenced in a study of blood T cell repertoires in COVID-19. The table came from immunoSEQ multiplex PCR; TCRdb's copy has only in-frame clones and leaves some out. The repertoire holds 200,000 to 250,000 clones, with around 83% as singletons. Sequencing used peripheral blood. Source of these receptors: a woman of 80 years or more with COVID-19, enrolled during active disease. Both conserved end residues are part of each CDR3. Each record gives: J gene, clone size, D gene, V gene, CDR3 DNA, CDR3 protein. The D gene is left open where the match is weak. Only part of the rows carry a size: once, few, many, or a class if the clone is expanded.

TRBJ1-1,-,-,TRBV30,TGTGCCTGGGGTGACAAGAACACTGAAGCTTTCTTT,CAWGDKNTEAFF
TRBJ1-1,-,-,TRBV3-1/TRBV3-2,TGTGCCAGCAGCCAGATGATAACAGGTGAAGCTTTCTTT,CASSQMITGEAFF
TRBJ2-3,-,-,TRBV5-4,TGTGCCAGCAGCTCCGAAACTCGCACAGATACGCAGTATTTT,CASSSETRTDTQYF
TRBJ1-5,-,-,TRBV18,TGTGCCAGCTCACCACCAACAGGGAAGGGGCAGCCCCAGCATTTT,CASSPPTGKGQPQHF
TRBJ1-4,-,TRBD1,TRBV11-2,TGTGCCAGCAGCTTACGTGGGACAGGGAGGGTTACTAATGAAAAACTGTTTTTT,CASSLRGTGRVTNEKLFF
TRBJ1-2,-,-,TRBV14,TGTGCCAGCAGCCAAGCCAGGTATGGCTACACCTTC,CASSQARYGYTF
TRBJ2-7,once,TRBD2,TRBV4-3,TGCGCCAGCAGCCAAGGGCTAGCGGGAGTATACGAGCAGTACTTC,CASSQGLAGVYEQYF
TRBJ1-4,-,-,TRBV5-1,TGCGCCAGCAGCTTAGGGAGCAGGGGAAGTGAAAAACTGTTTTTT,CASSLGSRGSEKLFF
TRBJ1-3,once,TRBD1,TRBV18,TGTGCCAGCTCACCGACAGGGGGAGAATCTGGAAACACCATATATTTT,CASSPTGGESGNTIYF
TRBJ1-1,-,-,TRBV3-1/TRBV3-2,TGTGCCAGGATTCGGATGTTCGGCGGGACTGAAGCTTTCTTT,CARIRMFGGTEAFF
TRBJ1-1,once,TRBD1,TRBV5-6,TGTGCCAGCAGCCGGACAGGGGGATTTGAAGCTTTCTTT,CASSRTGGFEAFF
TRBJ2-1,-,-,TRBV6-2/TRBV6-3,TGTGCCAGCAGTTACAGAAGCGACAATGAGCAGTTCTTC,CASSYRSDNEQFF
TRBJ1-2,-,TRBD1,TRBV28,TGTGCCAGCGGCCCTGCCGACAGGGACTATGGCTACACCTTC,CASGPADRDYGYTF
TRBJ2-7,-,-,TRBV5-1,TGCGCCAGCAGCTTATCGCAGGGAAGATTGAGCGAGCAGTACTTC,CASSLSQGRLSEQYF
TRBJ1-2,once,TRBD1,TRBV11-1,TGTGCCAGCAGCCAGGACAGGGGGAGCGACTATGGCTACACCTTC,CASSQDRGSDYGYTF
TRBJ1-1,-,TRBD1,TRBV2,TGTGCCAGCAGTAGGGGACAGGGAGGTGAAGCTTTCTTT,CASSRGQGGEAFF
TRBJ1-3,-,TRBD1,TRBV10-2,TGCGCCAGCAGTTGGACAGGGGCTGGAAACACCATATATTTT,CASSWTGAGNTIYF
TRBJ1-2,once,TRBD1,TRBV18,TGTGCCAGCTCCCCTTTCGGACAGGGGGACTATGGCTACACCTTC,CASSPFGQGDYGYTF
TRBJ1-5,-,-,TRBV4-2,TGTGCCAGCAGCCAAGATAGAACAGCTCGCAATCAGCCCCAGCATTTT,CASSQDRTARNQPQHF
TRBJ2-1,few,-,TRBV6-5,TGTGCCAGCAGTCTTGGCAGAGTGAGGATGAATGAGCAGTTCTTC,CASSLGRVRMNEQFF
TRBJ1-1,-,TRBD1,TRBV6-5,TGTGCCAGCAGTTACCTACAGGGGGAAGCTTTCTTT,CASSYLQGEAFF
TRBJ1-2,-,-,TRBV10-3,TGTGCCATCGGCGGGGGTACAGGGTCCTATGGCTACACCTTC,CAIGGGTGSYGYTF
TRBJ1-1,-,-,TRBV7-9,TGTGCCAGCAGCGAATATTGGCCGAACACTGAAGCTTTCTTT,CASSEYWPNTEAFF
TRBJ1-4,once,-,TRBV2,TGTGCCAGCAGGGTTAGAGGGTGGGAAAAGCCTAATGAAAAACTGTTTTTT,CASRVRGWEKPNEKLFF